Below, 21 T cell receptor delta chains from the same sample are listed, as sequenced in a study of delta chain sequences of gamma delta T cells. TCRdb used CATT to re-call clones from the 5' RACE reads. The profile shows about 2,600 delta-chain clones, around 6.3% of them singletons. The material sequenced was either unsorted cells or a sorted T cell fraction (not recorded which). The receptors stem from a human donor in good health.

This clone was observed at least ten times. The chain is built from TRDV2 and TRDJ3; the D gene is possibly TRDD3 (6 bases). Germline CDR1 and CDR2: GEAIGNYY and EKD. This CDR3 contains 22 residues. The germline V and J ends were trimmed by 2 bases and 1 base, with 26 bases remaining between them. CDR3 region: CACDKVTGTVTTPSWDTRQMFF. DNA of the CDR3: TGTGCCTGTGACAAAGTTACTGGGACGGTCACCACTCCGTCCTGGGACACCCGACAGATGTTTTTC.

Judged by abundance, this clone is medium-sized (0.01 to 0.1%). The V and J genes are TRDV2 and TRDJ1; D is possibly TRDD3 (6 bases). Germline V CDR1 and CDR2: GEAIGNYY, EKD. Trimming removed 1 base at V and 1 base at J, with 15 bases between. CDR3 length equals 16 residues. For the CDR3, the DNA is TGTGCCTGTGACACGGTGGGGGCCCGTGCCACCGATAAACTCATCTTT. Translated, it gives CACDTVGARATDKLIF.

In its sample, this clone was seen many times. This chain uses TRAV14/DV4 with TRDJ1; TRDD3 agrees at 12 bases. The CDR3 runs to 23 residues. Germline CDR1 reads TSDPSYG; CDR2 reads QGSYDQQN (reference sequence). The CDR3, as DNA: TGTGCTTTGCTAAGGAAGAACTACTTCGCCACATACTGGGGGATACTTGTCACCGATAAACTCATCTTT. It codes for CALLRKNYFATYWGILVTDKLIF.

To note about this clone: The protein TCRdb gives is from a much larger clone and does not agree with this DNA's translation at residue 20, likely a read error; the protein shown here comes from the DNA. The chain uses TRDV1 and TRDJ1; 13 bases map to TRDD3. Germline V gene sequence: CDR1 TSWWSYY, CDR2 QGS. The CDR3 covers 23 residues. Here the CDR3 DNA reads TGTGCTCTTGGGACTACTTCCTATTCATACTGGGGGATACGCTGGAGTGGGGGCGATATACTCATCTTT. Translation: CALGTTSYSYWGIRWSGGDILIF.

This clone was detected only a few times. It differs at one base from a far larger clone, so likely a read error. The sample holds other DNA sequences that translate to the same CDR3. The chain has TRDV2 and TRDJ2; 10 bases are shared with TRDD3. Germline CDR1 GEAIGNYY, CDR2 EKD. This CDR3 region has 19 residues. CDR3 in amino acids: CACDTVGLGDTNRTAQLFF. CDR3 nucleotide sequence: TGTGCCTGTGACACCGTGGGATTGGGGGATACAAATAGGACAGCACAACTCTTCTTC.

For this clone: The protein TCRdb gives is from a much larger clone and does not agree with this DNA's translation at residue 12, likely a read error; the protein shown here comes from the DNA. This sequence joins TRDV2 and TRDJ1; 10 bases are shared with TRDD3. The V gene end was trimmed by 0 bases and the J gene end by 7 bases; junction bases not matched to a gene: 10. Germline V CDR1 and CDR2: GEAIGNYY, EKD. The CDR3 loop spans 16 amino acids. For the CDR3, the DNA is TGTGCCTGTGACACCCTGGGGGATAGTCGCTCCGTTAAACTCATCTTT. Translating gives CACDTLGDSRSVKLIF.

For this clone: TCRdb's entry gives the protein of a much larger clone, which mismatches this DNA's translation at residue 21, likely from a read error; the protein reported here is translated from the DNA. The chain carries TRDV1 and TRDJ1; 13 nucleotides agree with TRDD3. The CDR3 is 23 amino acids. Germline CDR1 reads TSWWSYY; CDR2 reads QGS. Here the CDR3 reads CALGTTSYSYWGIRWSGGDKIIF. Written as DNA, the CDR3 is TGTGCTCTTGGGACTACTTCCTATTCATACTGGGGGATACGCTGGAGTGGGGGCGATAAAATCATCTTT.

By proportion, this clone is medium-sized. The genes are TRDV2 and TRDJ1; 11 bases agree with TRDD3. Germline V CDR1 and CDR2: GEAIGNYY, EKD. This CDR3 contains 19 residues. V lost 3 bases to trimming and J lost 0 bases; unmatched junction nucleotides: 14. The CDR3 protein is CACDSVEVGDTSDTDKLIF. In DNA, the CDR3 is TGTGCCTGTGACTCCGTAGAGGTGGGGGATACGAGTGACACCGATAAACTCATCTTT.

The chain joins TRDV3 to TRDJ1, with TRDD3 identical over 13 bases. CDR3 length: 19 amino acids. Germline V gene sequence: CDR1 TVYSNPD, CDR2 GDNSRS (reference sequence). Trimming took 2 bases from V and 3 from J; bases not matched to a gene: 18. CDR3 amino acids: CAFPELPILGDTWSDKLIF. The CDR3 DNA reads as TGTGCCTTTCCCGAACTTCCTATACTGGGGGATACGTGGTCCGATAAACTCATCTTT.

By frequency in the sample, this clone is large (0.1 to 1%). The chain is built from TRDV2 and TRDJ3, with 7 bases aligning to TRDD3. The CDR3 is 20 amino acids. Germline V gives CDR1 GEAIGNYY, CDR2 EKD. Trimming cost V 0 bases and J 0 bases; bases outside gene matches: 10. CDR3 sequence reads: CACDTADWGSSSWDTRQMFF. The CDR3 nucleotides are TGTGCCTGTGACACCGCCGACTGGGGCTCAAGCTCCTGGGACACCCGACAGATGTTTTTC.

This clone appeared many times. V and J are TRDV1 and TRDJ1; 9 bases fit TRDD3. The CDR3 contains 23 residues. Per germline, CDR1 TSWWSYY and CDR2 QGS. The junction had 29 bases not matched to a gene; V was cut back by 3 bases and J by 3 bases. CDR3 residues: CALGETPSKSSGGSVTGPDKLIF. The CDR3 nucleotides are TGTGCTCTTGGGGAGACGCCTTCCAAGAGTTCTGGGGGATCCGTTACAGGGCCCGATAAACTCATCTTT.

This clone came up many times. The rearrangement uses TRDV2 and TRDJ1; TRDD3 agrees at 12 bases. Trimming took 0 bases from V and 1 from J; bases not matched to a gene: 11. The CDR3 contains 19 residues. Germline CDR1 reads GEAIGNYY; CDR2 reads EKD. This CDR3 is CACDTVAKLGDTSTDKLIF. CDR3 in DNA: TGTGCCTGTGACACCGTGGCCAAACTGGGGGATACTAGCACCGATAAACTCATCTTT.

The sample holds many counts of this clone. The chain joins TRDV2 to TRDJ1, with D hard to call. The CDR3 extends over 15 amino acids. The germline V gene encodes CDR1 GEAIGNYY and CDR2 EKD. Trimming left V 0 bases short and J 0 bases short, with 10 bases between. CDR3 bases: TGTGCCTGTGACACCGTCGGCCAGCACACCGATAAACTCATCTTT. Protein sequence: CACDTVGQHTDKLIF.

Within the sample, this clone is medium-sized. The gene calls are TRDV2 and TRDJ1; 7 bases map to TRDD3. The germline V gene encodes CDR1 GEAIGNYY and CDR2 EKD. The CDR3 is 14 amino acids. The V gene end was trimmed by 3 bases and the J gene end by 0 bases; junction bases not matched to a gene: 3. The CDR3 reads CACDELGDTDKLIF. The CDR3 DNA follows: TGTGCCTGTGACGAGCTGGGGGACACCGATAAACTCATCTTT.

This clone showed up many times. This chain joins TRDV1 and TRDJ1; D might be TRDD2 (9 bases). There are 20 residues in the CDR3. The germline gives CDR1 TSWWSYY, CDR2 QGS. Trimming took 5 bases from V and 3 from J, leaving 31 bases between them. The CDR3 reads CALGPSYLNWGVRYADKLIF. Here the CDR3 DNA reads TGTGCTCTTGGGCCTTCCTACTTGAACTGGGGGGTCCGATATGCCGATAAACTCATCTTT.

This clone was recorded many times. The chain is built from TRDV2 and TRDJ1, with 11 positions matching TRDD3. This CDR3 region has 17 residues. Per the germline V gene, CDR1 is GEAIGNYY and CDR2 is EKD. V lost 3 bases, J lost 6 bases, and 14 bases stayed unmatched. CDR3 sequence (DNA): TGTGCCTGTGACCATATGGGGGATACGAACATATTGAATAAACTCATCTTT. As protein: CACDHMGDTNILNKLIF.

J is TRDJ1 and V is TRDV3; 12 bases fit TRDD3. CDR1 TVYSNPD and CDR2 GDNSRS come from the germline V gene (reference sequence). CDR3 length: 19 residues. V lost 5 bases, J lost 1 base, and 20 bases stayed unmatched. The CDR3 is CATYSYWGILFSLTDKLIF. The CDR3 bases are TGTGCCACCTACTCCTACTGGGGGATACTCTTTTCCCTCACCGATAAACTCATCTTT.

Concerning this clone: The TCRdb record carries a much larger clone's protein, which differs from this DNA's translation at residue 20; a read error is the likely cause, and the protein listed here is the DNA translation. The rearrangement links TRDV1 to TRDJ1; D may be TRDD2 (6 bases). CDR1 and CDR2 (germline): TSWWSYY, QGS. The CDR3 runs 23 residues. The chain's CDR3 is CALGDTPPILRTGPAYYTDELIF. The DNA of the CDR3 is TGTGCTCTTGGGGACACCCCCCCGATCCTACGCACTGGCCCAGCGTATTATACCGATGAACTCATCTTT.

The V call is TRDV1, the J call TRDJ1; the D gene is possibly TRDD2 (8 bases). Germline CDR1 is TSWWSYY and CDR2 is QGS. The V end lost 2 bases, the J end lost 8 bases, and 24 bases lay between the germline ends. This CDR3 contains 17 residues. The CDR3 here is CALGEGTTSYGWGKLIF. CDR3 in DNA: TGTGCTCTTGGGGAAGGAACCACTTCCTACGGCTGGGGGAAACTCATCTTT.

In its sample, this clone was seen a few times. The V gene went uncalled, while the J gene is TRDJ1; TRDD3, the table's D call, lacks a check against the DNA. This CDR3 is 30 amino acids long. CDR3 residues: CATILGKQWYQRRVRLCLTYWGSNTDKLIF. The CDR3 DNA sequence: TGTGCTACAATCTTGGGGAAGCAGTGGTATCAACGCAGAGTCAGATTGTGCCTTACCTACTGGGGGTCGAACACCGATAAACTCATCTTT.

This clone showed up just a few times. This rearrangement joins TRDV2 to TRDJ1, with 8 bases identical to TRDD3. The CDR3 contains 15 residues. V lost 0 bases, J lost 3 bases, and 5 bases stayed unmatched. Germline lookup yields CDR1 GEAIGNYY and CDR2 EKD. DNA of the CDR3: TGTGCCTGTGACACCGTTGGGGGATTCGCCGATAAACTCATCTTT. This encodes CACDTVGGFADKLIF.